Below are 10 T cell receptor beta chains sequenced from a single sample in a study of radiotherapy plus CTLA-4 blockade in lung cancer. Clones were read by immunoSEQ multiplex PCR, and TCRdb kept only the in-frame ones, dropping some. The sample comprises around 45,000 clones, about 70% of which are singletons, and roughly 25% rests with the top ten. The specimen comprised peripheral blood, sampled from a patient treated with radiotherapy plus ipilimumab. These receptor sequences come from a human donor with non-small cell lung cancer who had a partial response to radiotherapy plus ipilimumab.

The chain is built from TRBV2 and TRBJ2-1, with 14 bases matching TRBD2. V lost 7 bases, J lost 3 bases, and 2 bases stayed unmatched. The CDR3 loop spans 15 amino acids. Per germline, CDR1 SNHLY and CDR2 FYNNEI. CDR3 protein: CASTGLAGDYNEQFF. The CDR3 nucleotides are TGTGCCAGCACGGGACTAGCGGGGGACTACAATGAGCAGTTCTTC.

The chain combines TRBV7-2 with TRBJ2-7, with 8 bases aligning to TRBD2. The germline V gene encodes CDR1 SGHTA and CDR2 FQGNSA. The V and J ends lost 4 bases and 3 bases, in that order; junction bases with no gene match: 8. This CDR3 is built from 15 residues. CDR3 sequence (DNA): TGTGCCAGCAGCTCCGGGAGGGAAGGGTTCTACGAGCAGTACTTC. Its translation is CASSSGREGFYEQYF.

This clone was detected only a few times. This chain joins TRBV2 and TRBJ1-2; possibly TRBD1 for D (5 bases). The CDR3 contains 13 residues. The V gene lost 6 bases and the J gene lost 7 bases, with 15 bases spanning the gap. The germline V gene has CDR1 SNHLY and CDR2 FYNNEI. This chain's CDR3 is CASREGQGGGYTF. CDR3 DNA sequence: TGTGCCAGCAGGGAGGGCCAGGGCGGTGGCTACACCTTC.

V gene TRBV19 combines with J gene TRBJ1-4; 12 bases match TRBD1. This CDR3 has 17 amino acids. V was pared by 5 bases and J by 3 bases, with 7 bases of the junction left unmatched. In germline, CDR1 is LNHDA, CDR2 SQIVND (reference sequence). CDR3 residues: CASSGTGGAGSNEKLFF. The CDR3 DNA sequence: TGTGCCAGTAGTGGGACAGGGGGCGCCGGATCTAATGAAAAACTGTTTTTT.

J is TRBJ2-5 and V is TRBV5-1, with D perhaps TRBD2 (7 bases). CDR1 is SGHRS, CDR2 YFSETQ, per germline. V shed 4 bases and J shed 1 base, with 17 bases lying between them. The CDR3 contains 16 residues. The CDR3 nucleotides are TGCGCCAGCAGCCACGGGGGCGGGAGTTTCCAAGAGACCCAGTACTTC. It specifies CASSHGGGSFQETQYF.

There are a few counts of this clone. CDR3 amino acids: CASSYPTGATEAFF. The DNA for the CDR3 is TGTGCCAGCAGCTACCCGACAGGGGCCACTGAAGCTTTCTTT. This chain links TRBV7-9 with TRBJ1-1; the match to TRBD1 covers 8 bases. Germline V gene lookup returns CDR1 SEHNR and CDR2 FQNEAQ (reference sequence). CDR3 length: 14 residues. V gave up 4 bases and J gave up 4 bases; unmatched junction bases: 5.

The V gene is TRBV11-3, the J gene TRBJ2-7, with a weak D call TRBD1 (6 bases). This CDR3 comprises 14 residues. V lost 5 bases, J lost 7 bases, and 18 bases lay in between. Germline V lookup: CDR1 SGHNT, CDR2 YENEEA. This chain's CDR3 is CASSPGVGLGEQYF. The CDR3 nucleotides read TGTGCCAGCAGCCCAGGGGTCGGGTTGGGGGAGCAGTACTTC.

V usage is TRBV5-1 and J usage is TRBJ2-2, with D possibly matching TRBD1 (6 bases). V was trimmed by 3 bases and J by 1 base, leaving 10 bases between them. The CDR3 is 15 amino acids. In germline, CDR1 is SGHRS, CDR2 YFSETQ. CDR3 nucleotides: TGCGCCAGCAGCTCAGGACAGCAGAACACCGGGGAGCTGTTTTTT. The encoded protein is CASSSGQQNTGELFF.

This rearrangement joins TRBV5-6 to TRBJ2-1; TRBD2 is a possible D gene (7 bases). Trimming pared 5 bases from V and 8 bases from J, leaving 14 bases between. In germline, CDR1 is SGHDT, CDR2 YYEEEE. The CDR3 is made up of 13 amino acids. The CDR3 is CASRGGGRDEQFF. CDR3 bases: TGTGCCAGCAGAGGGGGAGGGAGGGATGAGCAGTTCTTC.

The chain recombines TRBV27 with TRBJ2-3, with D possibly matching TRBD1 (5 bases). CDR3 length: 14 residues. Trimming stripped 6 bases from V and 0 bases from J, with 10 bases between. From germline, CDR1 is MNHEY and CDR2 SMNVEV (reference sequence). The CDR3 here is CASSPTVSTDTQYF. CDR3 coding DNA: TGTGCCAGCAGCCCGACAGTTAGCACAGATACGCAGTATTTT.